The clone carrying this TCR beta chain was recorded a few times. What it binds is unknown. These data are taken from a study of PD-L1 blockade in urothelial cancer. Study-wide background: Anywhere from 0 to 3 prior chemotherapy regimens had been received by patients. Counts from blood samples showed a median of about 150,000 T cells.

General observations from the study: For durable-benefit patients, tumor-associated blood clones expanded more at 3 weeks.

The time point: pretreatment peripheral blood. The protocol was immunoSEQ multiplex PCR, while the TCRdb copy is restricted to in-frame clones and leaves out a portion. This sample carries fewer than 50,000 clones, approximately 91% of them seen once, and the ten largest clones take around 25%. The CDR3 has 13 amino acids. Germline CDR1 MNHNS, CDR2 SASEGT. V lost 7 bases and J 7 bases, leaving 14 bases between the germline ends. The clonotype comes from a donor at least 40 years old with urothelial cancer. V is TRBV6-1 and J is TRBJ1-5; D is unclear. Material: PBMCs, obtained around atezolizumab (anti-PD-L1) treatment. The CDR3 reads CASKWSEVQPQHF. The CDR3 DNA sequence: TGTGCCAGCAAGTGGAGCGAGGTGCAGCCCCAGCATTTT.